This entry describes one TCR beta chain. Antigen specificity is unknown. The roughly eleven donors had active juvenile idiopathic arthritis, with 3 polyarticular and 8 oligoarticular cases. Median disease duration was 7 years, range 0.2-19.1. These data originate in a study of synovial regulatory T cells in juvenile arthritis. Findings of the study overall: iaTreg TCR repertoires were largely private across patients and partially overlapped synovial Teff and blood CPL. Synovial Treg CDR3 sequences overlapped more with iaTregs than other circulating Tregs.

The CDR3 has 15 residues. No DNA sequence was recorded. Germline V gene data show CDR1 as MNHNS and CDR2 as SASEGT. The table came from immunoSEQ multiplex PCR; TCRdb's copy has only in-frame clones and leaves some out. The data show some 9,700 clones, and the top ten clones hold 0.35%. The clonotype comes from a donor between 2 and 29 years old with juvenile idiopathic arthritis. This chain links TRBV6-1 with TRBJ2-3; the TRBD1 assignment by TCRdb is unverifiable without DNA. The specimen sequenced was Treg cells from blood. Subset meaning: remaining (HLA-DR-negative) circulating blood Treg cells. The CDR3 spells CASSERKGQRNTQYF.